This T cell receptor beta chain was sequenced during a study of T-cell reconstitution after alpha-beta-depleted transplantation in children. Preparation of the TCRbeta library used unique molecular identifiers. TCRdb passed the PCR reads through MiXCR, listing each CDR3 protein once. The repertoire holds about 400,000 distinct CDR3 sequences, with roughly 20% as singletons. V dropped 5 bases and J dropped 1 base, with 11 bases sitting between them. CDR1 and CDR2 from the germline V gene are SGHTA and FQGTGA. This CDR3 spans 14 amino acids. The sequence was obtained from a human donor who donated a stem cell graft to a child with acute myeloid leukemia. The chain links TRBV7-3 to TRBJ1-1; D possibly corresponds to TRBD1 (6 bases). Here the sequenced sample was PBMCs from the stem cell graft donor, taken from the stem cell graft. CDR3 amino acids: CASSPGAGNTEAFF. DNA of the CDR3: TGTGCCAGCAGCCCAGGGGCAGGGAACACTGAAGCTTTCTTT.